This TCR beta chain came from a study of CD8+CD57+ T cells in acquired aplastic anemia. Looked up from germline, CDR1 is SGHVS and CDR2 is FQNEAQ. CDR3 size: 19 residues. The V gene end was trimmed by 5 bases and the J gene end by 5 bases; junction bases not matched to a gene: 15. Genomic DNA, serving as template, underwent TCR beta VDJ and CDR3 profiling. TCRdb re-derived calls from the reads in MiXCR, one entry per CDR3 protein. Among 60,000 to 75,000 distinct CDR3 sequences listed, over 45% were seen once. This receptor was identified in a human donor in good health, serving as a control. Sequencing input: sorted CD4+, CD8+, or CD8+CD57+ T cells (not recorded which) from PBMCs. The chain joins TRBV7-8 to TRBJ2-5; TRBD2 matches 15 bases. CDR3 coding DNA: TGTGCCAGCAGCCATAGGACTAGCGGGAGGGCCCTATTCGGCGAGACCCAGTACTTC. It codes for CASSHRTSGRALFGETQYF.